This is a list of T cell receptor beta chains from one sample in a study of T cell changes during pregnancy in multiple sclerosis. The data were produced by immunoSEQ multiplex PCR, yet TCRdb's version contains in-frame clones alone and is incomplete. Of tens of thousands of clones in the sample, about 89% are singletons; the top ten hold roughly 0.76%. The source was CD4+ T cells from peripheral blood mononuclear cells, collected in the first trimester of pregnancy. The receptors come from a female donor with multiple sclerosis, enrolled in a pregnancy study. Both conserved end residues are part of each CDR3. The D gene is left open where the match is weak. The size of a clone is reported for some rows only, either as once, few or many, or as a class for expanded clones.

CDR3 protein: CASSEGQGAPKSFGYTF; CDR3 DNA: TGTGCCAGCAGCGAGGGCCAGGGGGCGCCGAAATCGTTCGGCTACACCTTC; J gene: TRBJ1-2; clone size: NA; V gene: TRBV5-4; D gene: TRBD1
CDR3 protein: CASSGLAGGSYEQYF; CDR3 DNA: TGTGCCAGCAGTGGGCTAGCGGGGGGGTCCTACGAGCAGTACTTC; J gene: TRBJ2-7; clone size: NA; V gene: TRBV2; D gene: TRBD2
CDR3 protein: CAWISRGGNNSPLHF; CDR3 DNA: TGTGCCTGGATAAGCAGGGGCGGCAATAATTCACCCCTCCACTTT; J gene: TRBJ1-6; clone size: NA; V gene: TRBV30; D gene: NA
CDR3 protein: CASSSRDRAIEAFF; CDR3 DNA: TGTGCCAGCAGTTCCCGGGACAGGGCGATTGAAGCTTTCTTT; J gene: TRBJ1-1; clone size: NA; V gene: TRBV5-4; D gene: TRBD1
CDR3 protein: CASSVQSNTEAFF; CDR3 DNA: TGTGCCAGCAGCGTACAGTCGAACACTGAAGCTTTCTTT; J gene: TRBJ1-1; clone size: few; V gene: TRBV9; D gene: NA
CDR3 protein: CAVSSGGETQYF; CDR3 DNA: TGTGCCGTTTCTAGCGGGGGTGAGACCCAGTACTTC; J gene: TRBJ2-5; clone size: NA; V gene: TRBV10-3; D gene: TRBD2
CDR3 protein: CASSLGQQRGGPSNQPQHF; CDR3 DNA: TGTGCCAGCAGCTTAGGTCAGCAAAGAGGGGGACCTAGCAATCAGCCCCAGCATTTT; J gene: TRBJ1-5; clone size: NA; V gene: TRBV7-2; D gene: NA
CDR3 protein: CASSTYRRGHLNEKLFF; CDR3 DNA: TGTGCCAGCAGCACTTACCGGCGGGGCCACCTTAATGAAAAACTGTTTTTT; J gene: TRBJ1-4; clone size: NA; V gene: TRBV27; D gene: NA
CDR3 protein: CASSSGGRVETQYF; CDR3 DNA: TGTGCCAGCAGCTCGGGGGGCCGGGTAGAGACCCAGTACTTC; J gene: TRBJ2-5; clone size: NA; V gene: TRBV5-4; D gene: NA
CDR3 protein: CASSKAGQGYGYTF; CDR3 DNA: TGTGCCAGCAGCAAAGCGGGACAGGGGTATGGCTACACCTTC; J gene: TRBJ1-2; clone size: NA; V gene: TRBV9; D gene: TRBD1
CDR3 protein: CASSSGGLHGNTIYF; CDR3 DNA: TGTGCCAGCAGCTCGGGGGGACTACATGGAAACACCATATATTTT; J gene: TRBJ1-3; clone size: NA; V gene: TRBV7-2; D gene: NA
CDR3 protein: CASSLSGAQGRGYTF; CDR3 DNA: TGTGCCAGCAGTTTAAGTGGGGCACAGGGCCGTGGCTACACCTTC; J gene: TRBJ1-2; clone size: NA; V gene: TRBV27; D gene: NA
CDR3 protein: CASSASTGGGTTGELFF; CDR3 DNA: TGTGCCAGCAGTGCGTCCACAGGAGGGGGCACCACCGGGGAGCTGTTTTTT; J gene: TRBJ2-2; clone size: NA; V gene: TRBV6-1; D gene: NA
CDR3 protein: CASSPGTGWGTEAFF; CDR3 DNA: TGTGCCAGCAGCCCAGGGACAGGTTGGGGCACTGAAGCTTTCTTT; J gene: TRBJ1-1; clone size: NA; V gene: TRBV7-2; D gene: TRBD1
CDR3 protein: CASSLRTSGINEQFF; CDR3 DNA: TGTGCCAGCAGCTTAAGAACTAGCGGTATAAATGAGCAGTTCTTC; J gene: TRBJ2-1; clone size: NA; V gene: TRBV7-2; D gene: TRBD2
CDR3 protein: CASSTGGGGYNEQFF; CDR3 DNA: TGTGCCAGCAGCACCGGCGGGGGGGGTTACAATGAGCAGTTCTTC; J gene: TRBJ2-1; clone size: NA; V gene: TRBV9; D gene: TRBD2
CDR3 protein: CASGLTGGTGVGTEAFF; CDR3 DNA: TGTGCTAGTGGTTTGACAGGGGGCACGGGGGTAGGCACTGAAGCTTTCTTT; J gene: TRBJ1-1; clone size: NA; V gene: TRBV12-5; D gene: TRBD1
CDR3 protein: CASSFTPGQGSDTQYF; CDR3 DNA: TGCGCCAGCAGCTTCACGCCGGGACAGGGTTCAGATACGCAGTATTTT; J gene: TRBJ2-3; clone size: NA; V gene: TRBV5-1; D gene: TRBD1
CDR3 protein: CASSLEAGRELFF; CDR3 DNA: TGTGCCAGCAGCCTCGAGGCGGGGAGGGAGCTGTTTTTT; J gene: TRBJ2-2; clone size: NA; V gene: TRBV5-6; D gene: NA
CDR3 protein: CASGLTSPGTGELFF; CDR3 DNA: TGTGCTAGTGGTTTAACTAGCCCTGGGACCGGGGAGCTGTTTTTT; J gene: TRBJ2-2; clone size: few; V gene: TRBV12-5; D gene: NA
CDR3 protein: CASSYPDRNSPLHF; CDR3 DNA: TGTGCCAGCAGTTACCCTGACAGAAATTCACCCCTCCACTTT; J gene: TRBJ1-6; clone size: NA; V gene: TRBV6-5; D gene: NA
CDR3 protein: CASSGQGANQPQHF; CDR3 DNA: TGTGCCAGCAGTGGGCAGGGCGCGAATCAGCCCCAGCATTTT; J gene: TRBJ1-5; clone size: NA; V gene: TRBV21-1; D gene: NA
CDR3 protein: CASSINRGRGLAFF; CDR3 DNA: TGTGCCAGTAGTATTAACAGGGGGCGAGGGTTGGCTTTCTTT; J gene: TRBJ1-1; clone size: NA; V gene: TRBV19; D gene: TRBD1
CDR3 protein: CASGLGSGQGLYNEQFF; CDR3 DNA: TGTGCTAGTGGTTTGGGATCTGGACAGGGACTTTACAATGAGCAGTTCTTC; J gene: TRBJ2-1; clone size: NA; V gene: TRBV12-5; D gene: TRBD1
CDR3 protein: CATSREGAMNTEAFF; CDR3 DNA: TGTGCCACCAGCAGAGAAGGGGCGATGAACACTGAAGCTTTCTTT; J gene: TRBJ1-1; clone size: NA; V gene: TRBV15; D gene: NA
CDR3 protein: CASSWIQGSSRGAFF; CDR3 DNA: TGTGCCAGCAGCTGGATACAGGGGTCTTCTCGGGGAGCTTTCTTT; J gene: TRBJ1-1; clone size: few; V gene: TRBV7-9; D gene: TRBD1
CDR3 protein: CASSQGGQGYRNYGYTF; CDR3 DNA: TGCGCCAGCAGCCAAGGTGGTCAGGGGTATAGGAACTATGGCTACACCTTC; J gene: TRBJ1-2; clone size: NA; V gene: TRBV4-1; D gene: NA
CDR3 protein: CASSLAGAWKFF; CDR3 DNA: TGCGCCAGCAGCTTAGCGGGGGCATGGAAGTTCTTC; J gene: TRBJ2-1; clone size: NA; V gene: TRBV5-1; D gene: TRBD2
CDR3 protein: CSVIGSGGYEQYF; CDR3 DNA: TGCAGCGTTATAGGGAGCGGGGGCTACGAGCAGTACTTC; J gene: TRBJ2-7; clone size: NA; V gene: TRBV29-1; D gene: TRBD2
CDR3 protein: CASSARGEELSVGYTF; CDR3 DNA: TGTGCCAGCAGCGCCCGCGGGGAAGAACTATCTGTTGGCTACACCTTC; J gene: TRBJ1-2; clone size: NA; V gene: TRBV9; D gene: NA
CDR3 protein: CASNHRGRNTEAFF; CDR3 DNA: TGTGCCAGCAACCACAGGGGGCGGAACACTGAAGCTTTCTTT; J gene: TRBJ1-1; clone size: NA; V gene: TRBV5-6; D gene: TRBD1
CDR3 protein: CASSLGGQGLTDTQYF; CDR3 DNA: TGTGCCAGCAGCTTGGGGGGACAGGGCCTCACAGATACGCAGTATTTT; J gene: TRBJ2-3; clone size: NA; V gene: TRBV5-5; D gene: TRBD1
CDR3 protein: CASSSDRRGNEQFF; CDR3 DNA: TGTGCCAGCAGCTCGGACAGGAGGGGTAATGAGCAGTTCTTC; J gene: TRBJ2-1; clone size: NA; V gene: TRBV7-2; D gene: NA
CDR3 protein: CASGSGGLGTEAFF; CDR3 DNA: TGTGCCAGCGGAAGTGGAGGGTTGGGCACTGAAGCTTTCTTT; J gene: TRBJ1-1; clone size: NA; V gene: TRBV6-5; D gene: NA
CDR3 protein: CAWSRGPNEKLFF; CDR3 DNA: TGTGCCTGGAGTAGGGGGCCTAATGAAAAACTGTTTTTT; J gene: TRBJ1-4; clone size: NA; V gene: TRBV30; D gene: TRBD1
CDR3 protein: CASSSGLAGGQETQYF; CDR3 DNA: TGTGCCAGCAGCTCCGGACTAGCGGGGGGGCAAGAGACCCAGTACTTC; J gene: TRBJ2-5; clone size: NA; V gene: TRBV7-2; D gene: TRBD2
CDR3 protein: CASSQDGGTAYGYTF; CDR3 DNA: TGCGCCAGCAGCCAAGATGGCGGGACAGCCTATGGCTACACCTTC; J gene: TRBJ1-2; clone size: NA; V gene: TRBV4-3; D gene: TRBD1
CDR3 protein: CASSLGGQGASGNTIYF; CDR3 DNA: TGTGCCAGCAGCTTAGGGGGGCAGGGGGCCTCTGGAAACACCATATATTTT; J gene: TRBJ1-3; clone size: medium-sized; V gene: TRBV7-2; D gene: TRBD1
CDR3 protein: CASSLYLTVKNIQYF; CDR3 DNA: TGTGCCAGCAGCCTCTACTTGACTGTTAAAAACATTCAGTACTTC; J gene: TRBJ2-4; clone size: NA; V gene: TRBV7-3; D gene: NA
CDR3 protein: CASSPWSLNTGELFF; CDR3 DNA: TGTGCCAGCTCACCGTGGAGCCTAAACACCGGGGAGCTGTTTTTT; J gene: TRBJ2-2; clone size: NA; V gene: TRBV18; D gene: NA
CDR3 protein: CASSLRQGGEQYF; CDR3 DNA: TGCGCCAGCAGTTTGAGACAGGGAGGCGAGCAGTACTTC; J gene: TRBJ2-7; clone size: NA; V gene: TRBV5-1; D gene: NA
CDR3 protein: CASSYRNPSSTDTQYF; CDR3 DNA: TGTGCCAGCAGCTACAGGAATCCGTCTAGCACAGATACGCAGTATTTT; J gene: TRBJ2-3; clone size: NA; V gene: TRBV7-9; D gene: NA
CDR3 protein: CASSFPTGGHEDTQYF; CDR3 DNA: TGTGCCAGCAGCTTCCCGACAGGGGGGCATGAGGATACGCAGTATTTT; J gene: TRBJ2-3; clone size: NA; V gene: TRBV7-2; D gene: TRBD1
CDR3 protein: CRPDREQPSYNSPLHF; CDR3 DNA: TGCCGCCCGGACAGGGAACAGCCCTCATATAATTCACCCCTCCACTTT; J gene: TRBJ1-6; clone size: NA; V gene: TRBV29-1; D gene: TRBD1
CDR3 protein: CASSQVTGPYEQYF; CDR3 DNA: TGCGCCAGCAGCCAAGTGACAGGGCCATACGAGCAGTACTTC; J gene: TRBJ2-7; clone size: NA; V gene: TRBV4-3; D gene: TRBD1
CDR3 protein: CASSPLASETQYF; CDR3 DNA: TGTGCCAGCTCACCCTTAGCTTCGGAGACCCAGTACTTC; J gene: TRBJ2-5; clone size: NA; V gene: TRBV18; D gene: NA
CDR3 protein: CSASRGEEQYF; CDR3 DNA: TGCAGTGCTAGCAGGGGGGAAGAGCAGTACTTC; J gene: TRBJ2-7; clone size: NA; V gene: TRBV20-1; D gene: NA
CDR3 protein: CASSFLAGKRSEQYF; CDR3 DNA: TGTGCCAGCAGCTTCCTCGCAGGCAAACGAAGCGAGCAGTACTTC; J gene: TRBJ2-7; clone size: NA; V gene: TRBV5-6; D gene: NA
CDR3 protein: CASGLQGAQGEAFF; CDR3 DNA: TGTGCCAGCGGCTTACAGGGGGCGCAGGGTGAAGCTTTCTTT; J gene: TRBJ1-1; clone size: NA; V gene: TRBV2; D gene: TRBD1
CDR3 protein: CASSPTGGPYNEQFF; CDR3 DNA: TGTGCCAGCAGTCCTACGGGGGGGCCCTACAATGAGCAGTTCTTC; J gene: TRBJ2-1; clone size: NA; V gene: TRBV6-5; D gene: TRBD2
CDR3 protein: CASSLIDRSTQYF; CDR3 DNA: TGTGCCAGCAGCTTAATCGACAGGTCTACGCAGTATTTT; J gene: TRBJ2-3; clone size: NA; V gene: TRBV7-2; D gene: NA
CDR3 protein: CATSVARRTEAFF; CDR3 DNA: TGTGCCACCTCCGTGGCGCGGCGCACTGAAGCTTTCTTT; J gene: TRBJ1-1; clone size: NA; V gene: TRBV6-1; D gene: NA
CDR3 protein: CASSDWPGSWAFF; CDR3 DNA: TGTGCCAGCAGTGATTGGCCTGGCTCCTGGGCTTTCTTT; J gene: TRBJ1-1; clone size: NA; V gene: TRBV6-1; D gene: NA
CDR3 protein: CASSPTDRGSEAFF; CDR3 DNA: TGTGCCAGCAGCCCCACCGACAGGGGATCTGAAGCTTTCTTT; J gene: TRBJ1-1; clone size: NA; V gene: TRBV9; D gene: TRBD1
CDR3 protein: CASRSPGQGSYEQYF; CDR3 DNA: TGTGCCAGTAGGTCGCCGGGACAGGGATCCTACGAGCAGTACTTC; J gene: TRBJ2-7; clone size: NA; V gene: TRBV7-2; D gene: TRBD1
CDR3 protein: CASSGPGLAEETQYF; CDR3 DNA: TGTGCCAGTAGTGGACCGGGACTAGCGGAAGAGACCCAGTACTTC; J gene: TRBJ2-5; clone size: NA; V gene: TRBV19; D gene: TRBD2
CDR3 protein: CAWGGGSNYGYTF; CDR3 DNA: TGTGCCTGGGGAGGGGGGTCTAACTATGGCTACACCTTC; J gene: TRBJ1-2; clone size: NA; V gene: TRBV2; D gene: NA
CDR3 protein: CASSVSGGWGGTGELFF; CDR3 DNA: TGTGCCAGCAGCGTTAGCGGGGGCTGGGGGGGCACCGGGGAGCTGTTTTTT; J gene: TRBJ2-2; clone size: NA; V gene: TRBV9; D gene: TRBD2
CDR3 protein: CASSQGLYEQYF; CDR3 DNA: TGTGCCAGCAGTCAGGGACTCTACGAGCAGTACTTC; J gene: TRBJ2-7; clone size: NA; V gene: TRBV25-1; D gene: NA
CDR3 protein: CAISPGQTLSGNTIYF; CDR3 DNA: TGTGCCATCAGCCCGGGACAGACCCTCTCTGGAAACACCATATATTTT; J gene: TRBJ1-3; clone size: NA; V gene: TRBV10-3; D gene: TRBD1